This TCR beta chain was sequenced in a study of identical twins. General study points: A lower insertion count was a feature of abundant cord blood beta clonotypes, with no such feature in memory repertoires.

One entry per CDR3 protein, called by TCRdb with MiXCR from the 5' RACE reads. The table lists hundreds of thousands of distinct CDR3 sequences, roughly 6% of them singletons. CDR1 and CDR2 from the germline V gene are MGHRA and YSYEKL. This CDR3 spans 16 amino acids. V was pared by 3 bases and J by 5 bases, with 16 bases between. About this clonotype itself: Its antigen is not identified.

Sequencing was done on a sample of naive T cells sorted from blood. This TCR was recovered from a man aged 18 to 30 in good health. V is TRBV4-1 and J is TRBJ1-4; TRBD1 is a possible D gene (6 bases). This CDR3 reads CASSHPSQGSNEKLFF. DNA of the CDR3: TGCGCCAGCAGCCACCCGAGCCAGGGGTCGAATGAAAAACTGTTTTTT.